Listed here are 11 T cell receptor beta chains from one sample, sequenced in a study of T cell responses to AZD1222 COVID-19 vaccine. Repertoires were generated with immunoSEQ multiplex PCR, while TCRdb's copy carries only in-frame clones and drops some. The table records 200,000 or so clones, around 87% of them present only once. The sample consisted of peripheral blood, taken on day 0 of MenACWY control vaccination. The receptors here all came from an adult in good health.

This chain connects TRBV7-8 to TRBJ2-1; TRBD2 aligns across 11 bases. The trim removed 5 bases at V and 4 bases at J, leaving 7 bases unmatched. Germline V gene sequence: CDR1 SGHVS, CDR2 FQNEAQ. The CDR3 covers 16 residues. Written as DNA, the CDR3 is TGTGCCAGCAGCGAACCGACTAGCGGGGCTTACAATGAGCAGTTCTTC. Amino acid sequence: CASSEPTSGAYNEQFF.

The chain couples TRBV7-2 to TRBJ1-1; maybe TRBD1 (5 bases). Germline V gene lookup returns CDR1 SGHTA and CDR2 FQGNSA. V gave up 1 base and J gave up 5 bases, with 17 bases separating them. The CDR3 loop spans 16 amino acids. CDR3 residues: CASSLGPRSRGTEAFF. Here the CDR3 DNA reads TGTGCCAGCAGCTTAGGCCCCCGCAGCCGGGGGACTGAAGCTTTCTTT.

This chain joins TRBV27 and TRBJ2-1; TRBD2 is a possible D gene (6 bases). V gave up 6 bases and J gave up 5 bases, with 17 bases separating them. The germline CDR1 and CDR2 sequences are MNHEY and SMNVEV (reference sequence). The CDR3 contains 15 residues. Here the CDR3 DNA reads TGTGCCAGCAGCCTAGCGAGCCCCGCCCACAATGAGCAGTTCTTC. This encodes CASSLASPAHNEQFF.

This clone was counted a single time. The chain has TRBV7-3 and TRBJ1-1, with D hard to call. In germline, CDR1 is SGHTA, CDR2 FQGTGA. The CDR3 sequence is 11 residues long. The V and J ends lost 6 bases and 5 bases respectively, with 7 bases between them. The CDR3 here is CASSGGTEAFF. The DNA of the CDR3 is TGTGCCAGCAGTGGTGGGACTGAAGCTTTCTTT. Variable domain in full (rest from reference TRBV7-3 and TRBJ1-1): GAGVSQTPSNKVTEKGKYVELRCDPISGHTALYWYRQSLGQGPEFLIYFQGTGAADDSGLPNDRFFAVRPEGSVSTLKIQRTERGDSAVYLCASSGGTEAFFGQGTRLTVV.

The chain employs TRBV6-5 and TRBJ2-7; 7 nucleotides agree with TRBD1. The CDR3 extends over 12 amino acids. Per the germline V gene, CDR1 is MNHEY and CDR2 is SVGAGI. V was pared by 5 bases and J by 7 bases, with 5 bases of the junction left unmatched. As DNA, the CDR3 is TGTGCCAGCAGTAGGGGGCCCCGGGAGCAGTACTTC. The encoded protein is CASSRGPREQYF.

The chain joins TRBV11-3 to TRBJ2-7; D gene unclear. V was clipped by 3 bases and J by 9 bases, with 15 bases between them. This CDR3 contains 13 residues. Germline assignment: CDR1 SGHNT and CDR2 YENEEA. CDR3 sequence: CASSFSSLVGQYF. The DNA of the CDR3 is TGTGCCAGCAGCTTTTCATCTTTGGTGGGGCAGTACTTC.

This clone was recorded a few times. The chain recombines TRBV7-2 with TRBJ1-1; TRBD1 matches at 7 bases. The J segment lost 4 bases and the V segment lost 5 bases, leaving 7 bases of the junction unmatched. Germline V gene sequence: CDR1 SGHTA, CDR2 FQGNSA. CDR3 length: 14 residues. CDR3 sequence reads: CASSEQQGSTEAFF. The DNA for the CDR3 is TGTGCCAGCAGCGAACAACAGGGGAGCACTGAAGCTTTCTTT.

This clone occurred once. J is TRBJ2-7 and V is TRBV7-2; 11 bases map to TRBD1. Per germline, CDR1 SGHTA and CDR2 FQGNSA. J gave up 6 bases and V 5 bases, and 6 bases lay outside the gene matches. The CDR3 is made up of 14 amino acids. The DNA of the CDR3 is TGTGCCAGCAGCCCCTGGACAGGGGGCGGCGAGCAGTACTTC. The encoded protein is CASSPWTGGGEQYF.

A few counts support this clone. This sequence joins TRBV14 and TRBJ1-1, with unresolved D. V was clipped by 4 bases and J by 4 bases, with 10 bases between them. The CDR3 sequence is 13 residues long. Germline CDR1 and CDR2: SGHDN and FVKESK. CDR3 sequence reads: CASSRAGVTEAFF. CDR3 nucleotides: TGTGCCAGCAGCCGGGCCGGGGTCACTGAAGCTTTCTTT. The complete variable domain, with remaining parts taken from reference TRBV14 and TRBJ1-1, reads EAGVTQFPSHSVIEKGQTVTLRCDPISGHDNLYWYRRVMGKEIKFLLHFVKESKQDESGMPNNRFLAERTGGTYSTLKVQPAELEDSGVYFCASSRAGVTEAFFGQGTRLTVV.

V and J are TRBV18 and TRBJ1-6; D not resolved. CDR3 length: 19 residues. Trimming left V 2 bases short and J 6 bases short, with 23 bases between. From germline, CDR1 is KGHSH and CDR2 LQKENI. The CDR3 DNA reads TGTGCCAGCTCACCAGAGCCGGGGAGCCCGTTATCAGTTAATTCACCCCTCCACTTT. Residues: CASSPEPGSPLSVNSPLHF.

The chain is built from TRBV7-9 and TRBJ2-7; 7 bases map to TRBD1. In germline, CDR1 is SEHNR, CDR2 FQNEAQ (reference sequence). This CDR3 is 15 amino acids long. V lost 2 bases and J lost 4; bases outside the gene matches: 8. CDR3 loop: CASSLRGQTHYEQYF. CDR3 DNA: TGTGCCAGCAGCTTAAGGGGACAGACACATTACGAGCAGTACTTC.